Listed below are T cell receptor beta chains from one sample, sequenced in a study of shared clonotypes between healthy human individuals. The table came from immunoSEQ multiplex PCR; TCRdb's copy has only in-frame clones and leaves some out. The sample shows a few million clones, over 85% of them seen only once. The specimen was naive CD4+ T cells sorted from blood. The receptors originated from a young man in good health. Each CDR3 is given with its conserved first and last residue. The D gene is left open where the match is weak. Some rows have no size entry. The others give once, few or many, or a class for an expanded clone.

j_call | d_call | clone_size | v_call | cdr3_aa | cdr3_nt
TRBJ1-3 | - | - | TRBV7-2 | CATREGSGNTIYF | TGTGCCACCCGGGAGGGCTCTGGAAACACCATATATTTT
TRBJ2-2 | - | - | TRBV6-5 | CASSSWGSGELFF | TGTGCCAGCAGTTCCTGGGGTTCCGGGGAGCTGTTTTTT
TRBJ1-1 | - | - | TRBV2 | CASSEEGGGTEAFF | TGTGCCAGCAGTGAGGAGGGTGGGGGCACTGAAGCTTTCTTT
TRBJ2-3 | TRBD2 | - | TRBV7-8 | CASSLERTSGSSTDTQYF | TGTGCCAGCAGCTTAGAAAGGACTAGCGGTTCTAGCACAGATACGCAGTATTTT
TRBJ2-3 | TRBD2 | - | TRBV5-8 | CASSLTSGSSDTQYF | TGTGCCAGCAGCCTGACTAGCGGGAGTTCAGATACGCAGTATTTT
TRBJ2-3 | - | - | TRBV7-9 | CASSSERNTQYF | TGTGCCAGCAGCTCCGAGCGAAATACGCAGTATTTT
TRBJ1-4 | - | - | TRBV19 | CASSIYSRRPSLSNEKLFF | TGTGCCAGTAGTATCTATTCGAGAAGACCCAGCCTCTCTAATGAAAAACTGTTTTTT
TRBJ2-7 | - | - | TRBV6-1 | CATKAEPSSYEQYF | TGTGCCACCAAAGCGGAACCGAGCTCCTACGAGCAGTACTTC
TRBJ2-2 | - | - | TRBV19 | CASRPTGTGAGELFF | TGTGCCAGTAGACCGACAGGCACGGGGGCCGGGGAGCTGTTTTTT
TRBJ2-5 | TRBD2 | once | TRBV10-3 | CAIRTSGGNGETQYF | TGTGCCATTCGGACTAGCGGGGGAAATGGAGAGACCCAGTACTTC
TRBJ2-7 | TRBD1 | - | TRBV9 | CASSVAGTGVYEQYF | TGTGCCAGCAGCGTAGCCGGGACAGGGGTCTACGAGCAGTACTTC
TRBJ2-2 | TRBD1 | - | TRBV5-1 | CASSSGGSGELFF | TGCGCCAGCAGCTCAGGGGGATCGGGGGAGCTGTTTTTT
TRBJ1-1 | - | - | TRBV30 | CAWGAGTSRNTEAFF | TGTGCCTGGGGGGCAGGGACTTCCCGAAACACTGAAGCTTTCTTT
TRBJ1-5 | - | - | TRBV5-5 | CASSSGEPREPQHF | TGTGCCAGCAGCTCCGGTGAGCCTAGGGAGCCCCAGCATTTT
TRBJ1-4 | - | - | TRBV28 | CASRGDGHEKLFF | TGTGCCAGCAGGGGGGACGGGCATGAAAAACTGTTTTTT
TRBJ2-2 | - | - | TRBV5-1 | CASSLVLFTGELFF | TGCGCCAGCAGCTTGGTGTTGTTCACCGGGGAGCTGTTTTTT
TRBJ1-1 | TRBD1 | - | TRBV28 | CASNPTGGAWTEAFF | TGTGCCAGCAATCCAACAGGGGGCGCCTGGACTGAAGCTTTCTTT
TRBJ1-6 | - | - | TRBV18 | CASSAGSYNSPLHF | TGTGCCAGCTCCGCGGGCTCCTATAATTCACCCCTCCACTTT
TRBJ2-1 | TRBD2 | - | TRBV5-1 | CASSPLLAGPYNEQFF | TGCGCCAGCAGTCCCCTTCTAGCGGGGCCCTACAATGAGCAGTTCTTC
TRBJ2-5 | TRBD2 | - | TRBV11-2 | CASSRGGGAETQYF | TGTGCCAGCAGCCGGGGCGGGGGGGCAGAGACCCAGTACTTC
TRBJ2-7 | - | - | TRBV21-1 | CASSKDGGGTYEQYF | TGTGCCAGCAGTAAAGACGGGGGAGGGACCTACGAGCAGTACTTC
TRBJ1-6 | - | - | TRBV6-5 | CASSGWGDNSPLHF | TGTGCCAGCAGCGGTTGGGGGGATAATTCACCCCTCCACTTT
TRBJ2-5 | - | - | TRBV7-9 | CASSLSVLVGQTQYF | TGTGCCAGCAGCTTAAGTGTCCTAGTGGGACAGACCCAGTACTTC
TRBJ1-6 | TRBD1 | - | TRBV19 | CASRTGSNSNSLLHF | TGTGCCTCAAGGACAGGGTCCAATTCCAACTCACTCCTCCACTTT
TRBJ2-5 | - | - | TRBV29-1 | CSVQGYQETQYF | TGCAGCGTTCAGGGGTACCAAGAGACCCAGTACTTC
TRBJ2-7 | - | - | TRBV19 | CASSPQDSLQQYF | TGTGCCAGTAGTCCACAGGACAGCCTGCAGCAGTACTTC
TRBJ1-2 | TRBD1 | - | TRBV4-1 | CASSQDDRGTNGYTF | TGCGCCAGCAGCCAAGACGACAGGGGAACTAACGGCTACACCTTC
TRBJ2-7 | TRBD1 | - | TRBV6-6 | CASSSPGQWEQYF | TGTGCCAGCAGTTCCCCGGGACAGTGGGAGCAGTACTTC
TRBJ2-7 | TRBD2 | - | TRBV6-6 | CASNLAGGTYEQYF | TGTGCCAGCAATCTAGCGGGAGGTACCTACGAGCAGTACTTC
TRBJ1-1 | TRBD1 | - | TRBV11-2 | CASSSPDRGWTEAFF | TGTGCCAGCAGCTCGCCGGACAGGGGGTGGACTGAAGCTTTCTTT
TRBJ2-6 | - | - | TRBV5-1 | CASSLRPQDSGANVLTF | TGCGCCAGCAGCTTGAGACCGCAAGACTCTGGGGCCAACGTCCTGACTTTC
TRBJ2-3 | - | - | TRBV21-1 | CASSKRREWGDTQYF | TGTGCCAGCAGCAAGCGGCGGGAGTGGGGAGATACGCAGTATTTT
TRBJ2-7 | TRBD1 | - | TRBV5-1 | CASSLGQGLSYEQYF | TGCGCCAGCAGCTTGGGACAGGGCCTCAGCTACGAGCAGTACTTC
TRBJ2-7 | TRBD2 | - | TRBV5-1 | CASSPLGAGHEQYF | TGCGCCAGCAGCCCGCTTGGAGCGGGACACGAGCAGTACTTC
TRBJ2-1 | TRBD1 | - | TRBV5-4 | CASSRDSHNEQFF | TGTGCCAGCAGTCGGGACAGTCACAATGAGCAGTTCTTC
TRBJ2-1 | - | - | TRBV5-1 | CASSLVVADYNEQFF | TGCGCCAGCAGCCTCGTAGTAGCCGACTACAATGAGCAGTTCTTC
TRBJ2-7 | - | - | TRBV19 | CASSIGAGSYEQYF | TGTGCCAGTAGTATAGGCGCGGGGTCCTACGAGCAGTACTTC
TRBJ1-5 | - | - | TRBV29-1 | CSVHGQIYSNQPQHF | TGCAGCGTGCACGGACAGATCTATAGCAATCAGCCCCAGCATTTT
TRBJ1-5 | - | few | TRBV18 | CASSPGPNQPQHF | TGTGCCAGCTCACCAGGGCCCAATCAGCCCCAGCATTTT
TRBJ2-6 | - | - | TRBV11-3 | CASSSSPSGANVLTF | TGTGCCAGCAGCTCATCGCCATCTGGGGCCAACGTCCTGACTTTC
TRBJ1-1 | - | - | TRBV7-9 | CASSLVGRVGTEAFF | TGTGCCAGCAGCTTAGTAGGGCGGGTAGGGACTGAAGCTTTCTTT
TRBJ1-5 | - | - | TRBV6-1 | CASTTGPRGPQHF | TGTGCCAGCACGACAGGACCAAGGGGGCCCCAGCATTTT
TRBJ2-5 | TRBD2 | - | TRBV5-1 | CASSLGEWTRPETQYF | TGCGCCAGCAGCTTGGGGGAATGGACTAGACCAGAGACCCAGTACTTC
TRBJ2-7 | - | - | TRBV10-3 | CAISEGGSYEQYF | TGTGCCATCAGTGAAGGGGGTAGCTACGAGCAGTACTTC
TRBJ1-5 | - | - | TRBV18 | CASSRQEQPQHF | TGTGCCAGCTCACGTCAAGAACAGCCCCAGCATTTT
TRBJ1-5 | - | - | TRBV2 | CATQGDSNQPQHF | TGTGCCACCCAAGGGGATAGCAATCAGCCCCAGCATTTT
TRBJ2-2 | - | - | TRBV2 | CASRGPGGELFF | TGTGCCAGCAGGGGTCCCGGCGGGGAGCTGTTTTTT